This T cell receptor (beta chain) was found in a study of blood T cell repertoires in COVID-19. The data were produced by immunoSEQ multiplex PCR, yet TCRdb's version contains in-frame clones alone and is incomplete. In the table there are roughly 79,000 clones, 70% to 90% of which are singletons. The CDR3 spans 14 residues. Losses at the gene ends were 4 bases for V and 8 bases for J; bases not matched to a gene: 7. Germline values: CDR1 KGHDR, CDR2 SFDVKD. The origin of this receptor is a woman older than 75 with active or convalescent COVID-19. The sequenced sample was peripheral blood. The chain carries TRBV24-1 and TRBJ1-2, with 9 nucleotides matching TRBD1. The CDR3 DNA is TGTGCCACCAGTGACGCCGGGACAGGGAGCGGCTACACCTTC. Translation gives CATSDAGTGSGYTF.